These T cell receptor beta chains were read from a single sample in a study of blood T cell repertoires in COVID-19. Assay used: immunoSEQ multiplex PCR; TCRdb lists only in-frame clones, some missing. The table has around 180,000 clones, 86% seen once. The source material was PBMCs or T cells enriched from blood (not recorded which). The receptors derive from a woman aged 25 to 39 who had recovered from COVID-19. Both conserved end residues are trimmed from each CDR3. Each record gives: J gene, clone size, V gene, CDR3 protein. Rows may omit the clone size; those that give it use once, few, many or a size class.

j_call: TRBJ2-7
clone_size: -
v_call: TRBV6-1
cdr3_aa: ASSDLEGTYLREQY

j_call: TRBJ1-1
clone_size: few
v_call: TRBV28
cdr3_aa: ASSRQGAGTEAF

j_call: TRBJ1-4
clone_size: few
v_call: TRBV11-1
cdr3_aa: ASSFRTNEKLF

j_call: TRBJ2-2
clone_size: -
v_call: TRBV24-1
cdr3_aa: ATSDLKGLANTGELF

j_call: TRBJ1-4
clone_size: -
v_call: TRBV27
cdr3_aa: ASSLSGQGEDEKLF

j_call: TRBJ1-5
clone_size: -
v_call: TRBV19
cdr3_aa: ASSIDLPGPQH

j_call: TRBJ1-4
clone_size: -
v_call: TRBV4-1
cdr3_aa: ASSPEGVFREKLF

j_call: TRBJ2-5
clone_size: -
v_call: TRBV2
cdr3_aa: ASSEYGSGRAYFQETQY

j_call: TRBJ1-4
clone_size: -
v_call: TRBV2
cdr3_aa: ATSGQRNEKLF

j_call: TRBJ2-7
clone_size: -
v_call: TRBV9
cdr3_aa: ASSVGQGGGEQY

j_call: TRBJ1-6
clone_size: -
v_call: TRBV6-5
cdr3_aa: ASRRGIDSPLH

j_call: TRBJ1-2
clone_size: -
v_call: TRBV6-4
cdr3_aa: ASPRISNYGYT

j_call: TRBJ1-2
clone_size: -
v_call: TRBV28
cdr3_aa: ASSPATGEGYT

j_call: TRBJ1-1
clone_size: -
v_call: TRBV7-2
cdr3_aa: ASSLGIDRLNTEAF

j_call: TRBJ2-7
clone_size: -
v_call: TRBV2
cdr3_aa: ASRPRGTGGIEQY

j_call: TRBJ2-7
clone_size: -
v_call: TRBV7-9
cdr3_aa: ASSSGDEQY

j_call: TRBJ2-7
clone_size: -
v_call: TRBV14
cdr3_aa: ASSHFPTGNYEQY

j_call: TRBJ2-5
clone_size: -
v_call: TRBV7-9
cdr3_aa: ASTPEGAETQY

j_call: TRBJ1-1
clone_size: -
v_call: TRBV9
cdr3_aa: ASKLDRGDTEAF

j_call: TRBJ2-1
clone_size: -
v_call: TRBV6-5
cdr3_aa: ASGMGEVYEQF

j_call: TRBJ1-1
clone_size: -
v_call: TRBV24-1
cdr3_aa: ATSGSGTRAEAF

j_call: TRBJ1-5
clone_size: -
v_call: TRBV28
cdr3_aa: AITGWNQPQH

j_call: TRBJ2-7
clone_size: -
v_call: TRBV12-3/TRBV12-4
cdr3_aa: ASSFGGAYEQY

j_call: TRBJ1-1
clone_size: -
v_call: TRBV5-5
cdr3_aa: ASSLEGALNTEAF

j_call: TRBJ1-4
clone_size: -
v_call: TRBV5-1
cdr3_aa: ASSLGSINEKLF

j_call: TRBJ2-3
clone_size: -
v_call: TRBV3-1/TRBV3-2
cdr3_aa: ASSPALAVPADTQY

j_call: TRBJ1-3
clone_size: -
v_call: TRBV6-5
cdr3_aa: ASSYSGEGGNTIY

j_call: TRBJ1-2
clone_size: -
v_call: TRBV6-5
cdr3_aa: ASKATGIYGYT

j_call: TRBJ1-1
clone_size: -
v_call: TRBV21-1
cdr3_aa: ASLCSAF

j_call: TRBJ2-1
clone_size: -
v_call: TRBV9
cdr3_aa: ASSARKTDGSSYNEQF

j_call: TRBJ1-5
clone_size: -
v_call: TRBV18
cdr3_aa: ASSPGDSSNQPQH

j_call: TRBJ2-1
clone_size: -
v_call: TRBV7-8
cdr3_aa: ASSPRGTAYNEQF

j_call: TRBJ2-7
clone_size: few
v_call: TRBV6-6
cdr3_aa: ASSYSPGGGEQY

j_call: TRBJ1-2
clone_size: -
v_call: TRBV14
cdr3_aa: ASSLLRGSGYT

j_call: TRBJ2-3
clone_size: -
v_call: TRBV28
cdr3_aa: ASSLKAQRESPDTQY

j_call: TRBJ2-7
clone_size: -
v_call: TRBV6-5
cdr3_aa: ASSYIPGVPNYEQY

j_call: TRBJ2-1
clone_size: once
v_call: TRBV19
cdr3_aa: ASSIGLAFGEQF

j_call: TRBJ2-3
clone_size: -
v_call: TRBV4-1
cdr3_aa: ASSQDLSYRYSRDTQY

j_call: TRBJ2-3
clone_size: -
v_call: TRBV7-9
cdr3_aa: ASSSGLAGIGTDTQY

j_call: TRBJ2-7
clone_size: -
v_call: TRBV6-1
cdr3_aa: ASSEGTVYEQY

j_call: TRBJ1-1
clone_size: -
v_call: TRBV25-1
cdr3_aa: ASSAGEAF

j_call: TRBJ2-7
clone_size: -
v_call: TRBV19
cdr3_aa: ASKKEGQSVEQY

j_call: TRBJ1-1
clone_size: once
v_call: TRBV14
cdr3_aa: ASSHRLKVDEAF

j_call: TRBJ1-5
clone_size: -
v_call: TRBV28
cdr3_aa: ASSLVSRDQPQH

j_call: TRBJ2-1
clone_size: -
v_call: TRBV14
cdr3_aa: ASSRTSADDNEQF

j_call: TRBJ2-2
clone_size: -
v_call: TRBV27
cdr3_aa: ASRPGQTKTGELF

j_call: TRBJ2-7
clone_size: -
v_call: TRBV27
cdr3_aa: ASRGLAGAPSYEQY

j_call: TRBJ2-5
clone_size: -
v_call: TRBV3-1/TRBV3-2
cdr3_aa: ASSDRTSGRSETQY

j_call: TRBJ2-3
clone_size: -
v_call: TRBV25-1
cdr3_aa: ASSLARDRVTDTQY

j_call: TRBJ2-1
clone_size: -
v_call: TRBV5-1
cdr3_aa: ASSSGLAGRSYNEQF

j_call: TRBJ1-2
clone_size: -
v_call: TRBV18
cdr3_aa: ASSPAGQGPSYGYT

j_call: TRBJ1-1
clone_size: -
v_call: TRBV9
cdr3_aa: ASSAGGTEAF

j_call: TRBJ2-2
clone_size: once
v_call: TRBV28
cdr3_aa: ASSLFVPVDQGAQSNGELF

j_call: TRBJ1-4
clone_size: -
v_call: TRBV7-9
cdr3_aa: ASIPSGTGPPRDEKLF

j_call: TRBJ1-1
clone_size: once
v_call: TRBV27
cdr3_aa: ASTKTGGRSEAF

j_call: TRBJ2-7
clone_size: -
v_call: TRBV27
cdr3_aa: ASSPSGHHGVEQY

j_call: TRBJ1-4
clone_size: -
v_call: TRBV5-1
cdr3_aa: ASSSDRGLRANEKLF

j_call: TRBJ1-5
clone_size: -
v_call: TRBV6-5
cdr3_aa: ASRETGLNQPQH

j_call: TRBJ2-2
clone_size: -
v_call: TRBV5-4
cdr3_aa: ASRGQGNTGELF